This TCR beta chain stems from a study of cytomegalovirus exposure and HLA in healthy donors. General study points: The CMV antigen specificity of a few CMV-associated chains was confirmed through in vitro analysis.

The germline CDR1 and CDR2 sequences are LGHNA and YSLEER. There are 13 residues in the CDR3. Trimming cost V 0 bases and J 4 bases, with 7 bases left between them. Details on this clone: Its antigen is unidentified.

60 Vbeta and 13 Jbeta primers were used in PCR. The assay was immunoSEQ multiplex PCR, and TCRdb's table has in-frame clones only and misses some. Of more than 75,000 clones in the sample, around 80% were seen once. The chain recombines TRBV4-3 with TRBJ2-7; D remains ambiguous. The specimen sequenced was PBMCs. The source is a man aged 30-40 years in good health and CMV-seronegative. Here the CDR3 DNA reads TGCGCCAGCAGCCAAGATTTCGGTTACGAGCAGTACTTC. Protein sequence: CASSQDFGYEQYF.